This T cell receptor beta chain was documented in a study of T-cell memory formation after mild COVID-19. In this sample, this clonotype turned up a few times. Its antigen remains unidentified. Study-wide results and limits: Among CD4+ contracting clones, most were CM and EM, and CD8+ ones EMRA. Pre-infection memory already had some responding clones, implying cross-reactive memory joined. There was no confirmation that second-wave clones peaking on day 37 were SARS-CoV-2 specific.

Germline assignment: CDR1 GTSNPN and CDR2 SVGIG (reference sequence). This CDR3 has 11 residues. The V gene lost 5 bases and the J gene lost 2 bases, with 6 bases spanning the gap. TCRdb re-derived calls from the 5' RACE reads in MiXCR, one entry per CDR3 protein. The sample yields roughly 180,000 distinct CDR3 sequences, roughly 20% seen once. The sequence was obtained from a man younger than 35 who had mild COVID-19 (a few samples of this study predate the infection). Cell type and time point are not known. The gene calls are TRBV30 and TRBJ1-1; D unclear. Sequencing input: PBMCs or a T cell subset sorted from them (not recorded which). The CDR3 bases are TGTGCCTGGGGACTAAACACTGAAGCTTTCTTT. Translated, it gives CAWGLNTEAFF.